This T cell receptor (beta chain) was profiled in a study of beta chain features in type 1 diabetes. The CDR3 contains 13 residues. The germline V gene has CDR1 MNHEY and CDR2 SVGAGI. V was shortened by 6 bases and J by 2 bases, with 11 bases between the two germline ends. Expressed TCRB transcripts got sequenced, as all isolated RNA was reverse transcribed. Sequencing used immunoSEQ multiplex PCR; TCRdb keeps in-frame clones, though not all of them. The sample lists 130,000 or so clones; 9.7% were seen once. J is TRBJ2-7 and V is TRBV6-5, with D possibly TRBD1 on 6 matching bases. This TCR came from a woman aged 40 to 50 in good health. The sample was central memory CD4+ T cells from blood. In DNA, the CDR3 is TGTGCCAGCAGCCGCGGACAGACCTACGAGCAGTACTTC. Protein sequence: CASSRGQTYEQYF.